These 32 T cell receptor beta chains came from one sample sequenced in a study of PD-1 blockade in classical Hodgkin lymphoma. Clones were read by immunoSEQ multiplex PCR, and TCRdb kept only the in-frame ones, dropping some. The data contain about 97,000 clones, over 80% of them seen just once; the ten biggest clones take up 10% to 15%. Following autologous stem cell transplantation, relapse occurred in every patient, and exposure to brentuximab vedotin varied. The sample consisted of peripheral blood mononuclear cells (PBMCs), taken at baseline. All receptors derive from a human donor with classical Hodgkin lymphoma.

The chain is built from TRBV5-4 and TRBJ2-7; 9 bases fit TRBD2. V shed 0 bases, J shed 9 bases, and the junction held 10 bases outside the gene matches. This CDR3 has 15 amino acids. Looked up from germline, CDR1 is SGHNT and CDR2 is YYREEE (reference sequence). CDR3 loop: CASSLVGREGSGQYF. CDR3 coding DNA: TGTGCCAGCAGCTTGGTGGGGCGGGAGGGATCGGGGCAGTACTTC.

A few counts support this clone. The chain uses TRBV5-1 and TRBJ2-7; 8 nucleotides align to TRBD2. The germline CDR1 and CDR2 sequences are SGHRS and YFSETQ. V shed 5 bases and J 1 base; nucleotides not matched to a gene: 11. CDR3 length: 16 amino acids. CDR3 bases: TGCGCCAGCAGTCTAGGGCTAAGCGGGAGATCCTACGAGCAGTACTTC. It specifies CASSLGLSGRSYEQYF.

This clone was found a few times. V usage is TRBV25-1 and J usage is TRBJ2-7; 12 nucleotides line up with TRBD2. From germline, CDR1 is MGHDK and CDR2 SYGVNS. V was clipped by 5 bases and J by 0 bases; unmatched bases: 2. The CDR3 contains 15 residues. The CDR3 loop is CASSRTSGASYEQYF. In nucleotides, the CDR3 is TGTGCCAGCAGTAGGACTAGCGGGGCCTCCTACGAGCAGTACTTC.

This chain uses TRBV9 with TRBJ2-2; 8 nucleotides agree with TRBD1. Trimming took 4 bases from V and 5 from J; bases not matched to a gene: 10. Germline CDR1 SGDLS, CDR2 YYNGEE. CDR3 length: 16 amino acids. The CDR3 is CASSPRQGWGTGELFF. The CDR3 coding sequence is TGTGCCAGCAGCCCGAGACAGGGGTGGGGAACCGGGGAGCTGTTTTTT.

The chain links TRBV29-1 to TRBJ2-1; TRBD1 matches at 8 bases. CDR1 and CDR2 from the germline V gene are SQVTM and ANQGSEA. J lost 7 bases, V lost 6 bases, and 11 bases had no gene match. The CDR3 consists of 14 residues. The CDR3 is CSVKTGAQWNEQFF. CDR3 sequence (DNA): TGCAGCGTCAAGACAGGGGCCCAGTGGAATGAGCAGTTCTTC.

This rearrangement joins TRBV4-1 to TRBJ2-7; 8 nucleotides line up with TRBD2. Losses at the gene ends were 4 bases for V and 1 base for J; bases not matched to a gene: 9. CDR1 is MGHRA and CDR2 is YSYEKL in the germline V gene. The length of the CDR3 is 16 residues. CDR3 DNA: TGCGCCAGCAGCCCCCGTGATAGCGGGGCATCCTACGAGCAGTACTTC. This sequence encodes CASSPRDSGASYEQYF.

The chain carries TRBV2 and TRBJ1-1; D remains unclear. Germline V gene sequence: CDR1 SNHLY, CDR2 FYNNEI. The CDR3 is 13 amino acids. The V gene lost 4 bases and the J gene lost 3 bases, with 9 bases spanning the gap. The CDR3 DNA is TGTGCCAGCAGTGCAGCAGGTGACACTGAAGCTTTCTTT. Its translation is CASSAAGDTEAFF.

This clone is medium-sized by share. Here the CDR3 reads CASSSRDTQYF. CDR3 in DNA: TGTGCCAGCAGCTCCAGAGATACGCAGTATTTT. This sequence joins TRBV7-8 and TRBJ2-3; D gene uncertain. Trimming removed 4 bases at V and 5 bases at J, with 4 bases between. CDR1 is SGHVS, CDR2 FQNEAQ, per germline. The CDR3 runs 11 residues.

The chain employs TRBV5-1 and TRBJ2-7; 8 nucleotides line up with TRBD1. The CDR3 sequence is 15 residues long. J lost 3 bases, V lost 5 bases, and 10 bases had no gene match. CDR1 and CDR2 (germline): SGHRS, YFSETQ. The CDR3 bases are TGCGCCAGCAGGGTTACTGGGACAGGTTTCTACGAGCAGTACTTC. This encodes CASRVTGTGFYEQYF.

This clone was picked up many times. V is TRBV5-1 and J is TRBJ2-1; the match to TRBD2 covers 14 bases. The length of the CDR3 is 16 residues. With 3 bases clipped from V and 9 bases from J, the junction kept 8 bases outside the gene matches. CDR1 is SGHRS and CDR2 is YFSETQ in the germline V gene. The CDR3 loop reads CASSSGLAGAVGEQFF. CDR3 nucleotide sequence: TGCGCCAGCAGCTCGGGACTAGCGGGAGCAGTGGGTGAGCAGTTCTTC.

The rearrangement joins TRBV5-8 to TRBJ2-4; D may be TRBD1 (6 bases). The V end was cut by 3 bases, the J end by 7 bases, with 8 bases between. Germline CDR1 SGHTS, CDR2 YDEGEE. The CDR3 consists of 12 residues. CDR3 nucleotide sequence: TGTGCCAGCAGCTATACAGGGAACATTCAGTACTTC. Its protein product is CASSYTGNIQYF.

This chain connects TRBV29-1 to TRBJ2-7; D gene unclear. Germline V gene data show CDR1 as SQVTM and CDR2 as ANQGSEA. V was clipped by 6 bases and J by 2 bases, with 11 bases between them. The CDR3 runs to 12 residues. CDR3 amino acids: CSVSDGPYEQYF. The CDR3 nucleotides read TGCAGCGTAAGTGACGGTCCCTACGAGCAGTACTTC.

The chain combines TRBV5-6 with TRBJ2-7; D assignment may be TRBD1 or TRBD2 (5 bases each). This CDR3 contains 14 residues. The germline V gene encodes CDR1 SGHDT and CDR2 YYEEEE. The V end lost 3 bases, the J end lost 2 bases, and 12 bases lay between the germline ends. CDR3 sequence: CASSYTGTPYEQYF. CDR3 DNA: TGTGCCAGCAGCTATACCGGGACCCCCTACGAGCAGTACTTC.

Here the CDR3 DNA reads TGTGCCAGTAGTACTGTAGGGACAGCGACCTACGAGCAGTACTTC. Translated, it gives CASSTVGTATYEQYF. The chain couples TRBV19 to TRBJ2-7, with 7 bases aligning to TRBD1. Germline CDR1 LNHDA, CDR2 SQIVND (reference sequence). J was trimmed by 2 bases and V by 4 bases; bases with no gene match: 8. The CDR3 is 15 amino acids.

This chain connects TRBV4-3 to TRBJ2-2; D is uncertain. This CDR3 is 15 amino acids long. Germline-derived CDR1 and CDR2 are LGHNA and YSLEER. The ends were cut back, 0 bases at V and 9 bases at J, with 14 bases in the middle. The CDR3 loop is CASSQEVLGPRELFF. For the CDR3, the DNA is TGCGCCAGCAGCCAAGAGGTTTTGGGCCCCCGGGAGCTGTTTTTT.

The chain links TRBV10-3 to TRBJ2-1, with a possible D match to TRBD2 (6 bases). Looked up from germline, CDR1 is ENHRY and CDR2 is SYGVKD. Trimming cost V 10 bases and J 0 bases, with 16 bases left between them. This CDR3 is built from 15 residues. The CDR3: CATGAQPGSYNEQFF. The CDR3 DNA follows: TGTGCCACGGGAGCACAGCCGGGCTCCTACAATGAGCAGTTCTTC.

V and J are TRBV7-9 and TRBJ1-1; unclear D gene. The CDR3 covers 13 residues. The V end was cut by 0 bases, the J end by 2 bases, with 4 bases between. From germline, CDR1 is SEHNR and CDR2 FQNEAQ (reference sequence). In DNA form, the CDR3 reads TGTGCCAGCAGCTTAGCTGGAAACACTGAAGCTTTCTTT. This translates into CASSLAGNTEAFF.

The genes are TRBV28 and TRBJ2-7, with D possibly TRBD1 on 5 matching bases. The CDR3 is 13 residues long. The germline gives CDR1 MDHEN, CDR2 SYDVKM. V lost 6 bases, J lost 7 bases, and 16 bases lay in between. CDR3 DNA: TGTGCCAGCAGCCCGTGGGCAGGGTGGGAGCAGTACTTC. Translated: CASSPWAGWEQYF.

This CDR3 is CASSATAGAYNEQFF. For the CDR3, the DNA is TGTGCCAGCAGCGCAACAGCGGGAGCGTACAATGAGCAGTTCTTC. The rearrangement uses TRBV5-6 and TRBJ2-1; 8 bases match TRBD2. The CDR3 is made up of 15 amino acids. The germline V gene has CDR1 SGHDT and CDR2 YYEEEE. V trimming: 4 bases; J trimming: 4 bases; junction bases outside the gene matches: 7. The variable domain in full, with the rest retrieved from reference TRBV5-6 and TRBJ2-1, is DAGVTQSPTHLIKTRGQQVTLRCSPKSGHDTVSWYQQALGQGPQFIFQYYEEEERQRGNFPDRFSGHQFPNYSSELNVNALLLGDSALYLCASSATAGAYNEQFFGPGTRLTVL.

The rearrangement joins TRBV28 to TRBJ1-1; possible D gene TRBD1, 5 bases. The CDR3 covers 14 residues. Germline V gene lookup returns CDR1 MDHEN and CDR2 SYDVKM. V was trimmed by 3 bases and J by 3 bases, leaving 11 bases between them. This CDR3 is CASSFLGTDTEAFF. The DNA of the CDR3 is TGTGCCAGCAGTTTCCTTGGGACGGACACTGAAGCTTTCTTT.

The V gene is TRBV27, the J gene TRBJ2-3, with D unclear. Germline CDR1 is MNHEY and CDR2 is SMNVEV (reference sequence). V was trimmed by 6 bases and J by 4 bases, leaving 11 bases between them. The CDR3 contains 13 residues. For the CDR3, the DNA is TGTGCCAGCAGCTTTAGAACGCCAGATACGCAGTATTTT. Amino acids: CASSFRTPDTQYF.

V is TRBV7-6 and J is TRBJ2-1; D unclear. Between the trimmed V and J ends, which lost 2 bases and 5 bases, there was a span of 16 bases. Germline loops: CDR1 SGHVS, CDR2 FNYEAQ. This CDR3 has 16 amino acids. The CDR3 DNA reads as TGTGCCAGCAGCTTAAGTGCTCGGTATTTGAACAATGAGCAGTTCTTC. Residues: CASSLSARYLNNEQFF. The variable domain in full, completed from reference TRBV7-6 and TRBJ2-1, reads GAGVSQSPRYKVTKRGQDVALRCDPISGHVSLYWYRQALGQGPEFLTYFNYEAQQDKSGLPNDRFSAERPEGSISTLTIQRTEQRDSAMYRCASSLSARYLNNEQFFGPGTRLTVL.

This clone was counted a single time. This chain connects TRBV6-6 to TRBJ2-3, with 8 bases lining up with TRBD2. The CDR3 contains 15 residues. The trim removed 2 bases at V and 6 bases at J, leaving 7 bases unmatched. Germline V gene sequence: CDR1 MNHNY, CDR2 SVGAGI (reference sequence). For the CDR3, the DNA is TGTGCCAGCAGTTACGTCGGCGGGAGGTACGATACGCAGTATTTT. It is translated as CASSYVGGRYDTQYF.

The CDR3 coding sequence is TGTGCCAGCAGTGAAGCTAGGGACAGTGGCTACACCTTC. It is translated as CASSEARDSGYTF. The J gene is TRBJ1-2, the V gene TRBV2; TRBD1 matches 7 bases. The CDR3 is 13 amino acids. V was clipped by 0 bases and J by 7 bases; unmatched bases: 2. Per the germline V gene, CDR1 is SNHLY and CDR2 is FYNNEI.

The rearrangement uses TRBV4-1 and TRBJ2-1; 11 bases fit TRBD2. This CDR3 comprises 16 residues. Germline values: CDR1 MGHRA, CDR2 YSYEKL. After removal of 4 bases from V and 8 bases from J, the junction contained 10 bases not matched to a gene. In DNA form, the CDR3 reads TGCGCCAGCAGCCTCACGGCGACTAGCGGGGTCGATGAGCAGTTCTTC. It translates to CASSLTATSGVDEQFF.

This chain uses TRBV4-2 with TRBJ2-2; possibly TRBD1 for D (5 bases). This CDR3 comprises 14 residues. V was shortened by 0 bases and J by 5 bases, with 7 bases between the two germline ends. CDR1 and CDR2 (germline): LGHNA, YNFKEQ. CDR3 DNA sequence: TGTGCCAGCAGCCAAGACAGGGTAACCGGGGAGCTGTTTTTT. Amino acid sequence: CASSQDRVTGELFF.

V and J are TRBV5-1 and TRBJ2-7; D gene uncertain. The CDR3 totals 13 residues. The germline V and J ends were trimmed by 6 bases and 0 bases, with 10 bases remaining between them. The germline V gene encodes CDR1 SGHRS and CDR2 YFSETQ. This CDR3 is CASIAPGSYEQYF. In DNA form, the CDR3 reads TGCGCCAGCATCGCTCCAGGCTCCTACGAGCAGTACTTC.

This clone was counted once. V gene TRBV4-2 combines with J gene TRBJ2-2; the match to TRBD2 covers 9 bases. V lost 4 bases and J lost 6; bases outside the gene matches: 6. Germline assignment: CDR1 LGHNA and CDR2 YNFKEQ. CDR3 length: 15 amino acids. The CDR3 region is CASSRIAGESGELFF. CDR3 sequence (DNA): TGTGCCAGCAGCCGAATAGCGGGAGAGTCCGGGGAGCTGTTTTTT.

The V call is TRBV6-5, the J call TRBJ2-7; 7 bases match TRBD2. V was pared by 6 bases and J by 4 bases, with 9 bases of the junction left unmatched. Germline CDR1 and CDR2: MNHEY and SVGAGI. The CDR3 extends over 14 amino acids. This chain's CDR3 is CASRGTITGYEQYF. The CDR3 DNA reads TGTGCCAGCAGAGGGACTATTACGGGGTACGAGCAGTACTTC.

This chain connects TRBV4-1 to TRBJ1-1; D unclear. Germline-derived CDR1 and CDR2 are MGHRA and YSYEKL. There are 14 residues in the CDR3. V lost 3 bases and J 3 bases, leaving 11 bases between the germline ends. In DNA form, the CDR3 reads TGCGCCAGCAGCCAGGGCAGGTTGGACACTGAAGCTTTCTTT. It yields the protein CASSQGRLDTEAFF.

This clone was detected a few times. The CDR3 region has the DNA TGTGCCAGCAGTTTCTCCGGGGGCGTTAGCTACGAGCAGTACTTC. Translating it yields CASSFSGGVSYEQYF. The chain recombines TRBV28 with TRBJ2-7; D possibly uses TRBD1 or TRBD2 (6 bases each). From germline, CDR1 is MDHEN and CDR2 SYDVKM. CDR3 size: 15 residues. Trimming left V 3 bases short and J 3 bases short, with 15 bases between.

CDR3 residues: CASSDPLRGLQPQHF. The CDR3 region has the DNA TGTGCCAGCAGTGACCCCCTCCGAGGCCTTCAGCCCCAGCATTTT. The chain carries TRBV6-4 and TRBJ1-5, with unresolved D. From germline, CDR1 is MRHNA and CDR2 SNTAGT. Trimming pared 2 bases from V and 6 bases from J, leaving 14 bases between. The CDR3 is 15 residues long.